The 12 T cell receptor beta chains below all came from one sample that was sequenced in a study of T cells in Graves' hyperthyroidism and ophthalmopathy. Amplified regions were TCR beta CDR3 sequences from RNA transcripts. A set of HTBI primers served as the primers for a first-round RT-PCR of the TCR CDR3. Each CDR3 protein is one row after TCRdb ran MiXCR on the multiplex PCR reads. Here the sample spans about 840,000 distinct CDR3 sequences, roughly 40% being singletons. Sequencing was carried out using blood. The receptors derive from a man younger than 35 with Graves' hyperthyroidism.

Worth noting for this clonotype: Germline and junction disagree at one end, which may indicate a read error. V gene TRBV4-2 combines with J gene TRBJ1-5; D call uncertain. The V gene's germline CDR1 is LGHNA and CDR2 YNFKEQ. The CDR3 runs to 14 residues. The DNA of the CDR3 is TGTGCCAGCAGCCAAGAACGCGGGAATCGGCCCCAGCATTTT. It codes for CASSQERGNRPQHF.

In the case of this clonotype: This may be a read error: a much more frequent sequence differs by one nucleotide. The chain recombines TRBV19 with TRBJ1-3; the D gene is possibly TRBD1 (5 bases). Trimming left V 9 bases short and J 8 bases short, with 14 bases between. CDR3 length: 12 amino acids. The germline V gene encodes CDR1 LNHDA and CDR2 SQIVND (reference sequence). The CDR3 DNA reads as TGTGCCAGCCGGACAAAGGGAGACACCATATATTTT. This translates into CASRTKGDTIYF.

This clonotype was counted many times. V and J are TRBV4-1 and TRBJ2-5; D perhaps matches TRBD2 (5 bases). Trimming pared 3 bases from V and 5 bases from J, leaving 10 bases between. CDR1 and CDR2 (germline): MGHRA, YSYEKL. CDR3 length: 13 residues. The CDR3 DNA sequence: TGCGCCAGCAGCCAGAGGGTTAGGGAGACCCAGTACTTC. Residues: CASSQRVRETQYF.

This clonotype was seen at least ten times. This sequence joins TRBV12-3 or TRBV12-4 and TRBJ1-1; D is unresolved. The CDR3 extends over 13 amino acids. V was clipped by 3 bases and J by 4 bases, with 9 bases between them. In DNA, the CDR3 is TGTGCCAGCAGTTTCGTCGGAGGCACTGAAGCTTTCTTT. It encodes CASSFVGGTEAFF.

At least ten counts were recorded for this clonotype. The chain combines TRBV25-1 with TRBJ2-5, with 10 bases that match TRBD2. The CDR3 is 18 residues long. Germline loops: CDR1 MGHDK, CDR2 SYGVNS. V lost 1 base to trimming and J lost 1 base; unmatched junction nucleotides: 9. The CDR3 region is CASSELVRVAGGQETQYF. CDR3 nucleotide sequence: TGTGCCAGCAGTGAATTAGTCAGGGTAGCGGGAGGCCAAGAGACCCAGTACTTC.

J is TRBJ1-5 and V is TRBV10-3; tentatively, D is TRBD1 (5 bases). V lost 2 bases, J lost 7 bases, and 15 bases lay in between. The CDR3 is 15 residues long. Germline lookup yields CDR1 ENHRY and CDR2 SYGVKD. CDR3: CAISEKGITGQPQHF. The CDR3 region has the DNA TGTGCCATCAGTGAGAAGGGTATTACAGGACAGCCCCAGCATTTT.

A few counts support this clonotype. CDR3 protein: CASVGEANTGELFF. CDR3 bases: TGTGCCAGTGTGGGGGAGGCGAACACCGGGGAGCTGTTTTTT. The V call is TRBV2, the J call TRBJ2-2, with TRBD2 as a possible D gene (6 bases). The ends were cut back, 9 bases at V and 0 bases at J, with 11 bases in the middle. CDR3 length: 14 residues. The germline V gene has CDR1 SNHLY and CDR2 FYNNEI.

Ten or more counts support this clonotype. J is TRBJ2-7 and V is TRBV2; D is perhaps TRBD2 (6 bases). Trimming cost V 6 bases and J 6 bases, with 6 bases left between them. There are 10 residues in the CDR3. CDR1 and CDR2 from the germline V gene are SNHLY and FYNNEI. This CDR3 reads CASRGGEQYF. In DNA form, the CDR3 reads TGTGCCAGCAGGGGAGGCGAGCAGTACTTC.

This clonotype was observed a handful of times. The genes are TRBV13 and TRBJ1-1; the D gene is possibly TRBD1 (5 bases). Germline V gene sequence: CDR1 PRHDT, CDR2 FYEKMQ (reference sequence). Trimming cost V 3 bases and J 4 bases, with 12 bases left between them. CDR3 size: 14 residues. The CDR3 reads CASSFPTVGTEAFF. The CDR3, as DNA: TGTGCCAGCAGCTTTCCGACAGTGGGCACTGAAGCTTTCTTT. Using reference TRBV13 and TRBJ1-1 for the parts outside the CDR3, the full variable domain is AAGVIQSPRHLIKEKRETATLKCYPIPRHDTVYWYQQGPGQDPQFLISFYEKMQSDKGSIPDRFSAQQFSDYHSELNMSSLELGDSALYFCASSFPTVGTEAFFGQGTRLTVV.

In the case of this clonotype: The CDR3 end shows no conserved phenylalanine or tryptophan, and so a read error is likely. The V call is TRBV12-3 or TRBV12-4, the J call TRBJ2-7; 8 nucleotides align to TRBD1. Trimming at V came to 3 bases and at J to 2 bases, leaving 3 bases not matched to a gene. This CDR3 is 14 amino acids long. CDR3 in amino acids: CASSFLTGAYEQYL. CDR3 nucleotides: TGTGCCAGCAGTTTCTTGACAGGGGCCTACGAGCAGTACCTC.

There are a few counts of this clonotype. In DNA form, the CDR3 reads TGCGCCAGCAGCTTGCTGTCGTTAAATGAAAAACTGTTTTTT. Encoded protein: CASSLLSLNEKLFF. The chain joins TRBV5-1 to TRBJ1-4; D is ambiguous. Trimming pared 1 base from V and 5 bases from J, leaving 9 bases between. The CDR3 length is 14 residues. Germline assignment: CDR1 SGHRS and CDR2 YFSETQ.

This chain links TRBV5-4 with TRBJ2-5; D uncertain. Trimming left V 0 bases short and J 3 bases short, with 6 bases between. This CDR3 has 13 residues. In germline, CDR1 is SGHNT, CDR2 YYREEE (reference sequence). This CDR3 is CASSLGYEETQYF. The CDR3 DNA reads TGTGCCAGCAGCTTGGGGTACGAAGAGACCCAGTACTTC.